Listed below are T cell receptor beta chains from one sample, sequenced in a study of T cells in Graves' hyperthyroidism and ophthalmopathy. MiXCR, applied by TCRdb to the multiplex PCR reads, yields one record per CDR3 protein. The sample carries some 500,000 distinct CDR3 sequences, around 22% recorded once. The specimen sequenced was blood. Receptors originate from a woman between 25 and 40 years old with Graves' ophthalmopathy. The CDR3 runs from the conserved cysteine through the conserved F or W. D genes are given only for firm matches. The size entry is marked missing in some rows and otherwise reads once, few, many or a size class.

clone_size	v_call	d_call	j_call	cdr3_aa	cdr3_nt
few	TRBV2	-	TRBJ1-2	CASSEGDLHGYTF	TGTGCCAGCAGTGAAGGAGATCTCCATGGCTACACCTTC
few	TRBV6-2/TRBV6-3	-	TRBJ1-1	CASRTPFPVRPNTEAFF	TGTGCCAGCAGGACTCCTTTCCCCGTGAGACCGAACACTGAAGCTTTCTTT
many	TRBV6-1	-	TRBJ1-2	CASSPENYGYTF	TGTGCCAGCAGTCCCGAGAACTATGGCTACACCTTC
many	TRBV20-1	-	TRBJ1-5	CSARDVGKETRNQPQHF	TGCAGTGCTAGAGACGTGGGGAAGGAGACTCGCAATCAGCCCCAGCATTTT
-	TRBV30	TRBD1	TRBJ1-1	CAWREGAGGATEAFF	TGTGCCTGGAGAGAGGGGGCGGGTGGTGCCACTGAAGCTTTCTTT
many	TRBV14	TRBD1	TRBJ2-7	CASSQEQGVAYEQYF	TGTGCCAGCAGCCAAGAGCAGGGGGTCGCCTACGAGCAGTACTTC
-	TRBV6-1	-	TRBJ1-2	CASSQGTGYTF	TGTGCCAGCAGTCAGGGAACTGGCTACACCTTC
once	TRBV2	TRBD1	TRBJ1-2	CASTRTGGTGDLHGYTF	TGTGCCAGCACCCGGACGGGAGGGACAGGGGATTTGCATGGCTACACCTTC
-	TRBV12-3/TRBV12-4	TRBD1	TRBJ2-6	CASSLTGGLRGANVLTF	TGTGCCAGCAGTTTGACAGGGGGCTTAAGGGGGGCCAACGTCCTGACTTTC
-	TRBV6-1	-	TRBJ1-2	CASSERASDGYTF	TGTGCCAGCAGTGAACGGGCGTCGGATGGCTACACCTTC
-	TRBV6-1	-	TRBJ2-5	CASSGQTETQYF	TGTGCCAGCAGTGGGCAGACGGAGACCCAGTACTTC
many	TRBV27	TRBD1	TRBJ2-2	CASSSADRGTGELFF	TGTGCCAGCAGTTCAGCGGACAGGGGCACCGGGGAGCTGTTTTTT
few	TRBV20-1	TRBD2	TRBJ2-5	CSARRLAGGETQYF	TGCAGTGCTAGGCGACTAGCGGGGGGGGAGACCCAGTACTTC
many	TRBV10-3	-	TRBJ2-7	CAISLNPYPPNEQYF	TGTGCCATCAGTTTAAACCCCTACCCCCCAAATGAGCAGTACTTC
many	TRBV7-8	-	TRBJ1-1	CASSLEGGATEAFF	TGTGCCAGCAGCTTAGAGGGGGGAGCCACTGAAGCTTTCTTT
few	TRBV12-3/TRBV12-4	-	TRBJ1-5	CASSVLRVGQPQHF	TGTGCCAGCAGTGTACTCAGGGTTGGACAGCCCCAGCATTTT
-	TRBV7-9	-	TRBJ1-5	CASSSSLGGGQPQHF	TGTGCCAGCAGCAGTTCCCTAGGGGGGGGTCAGCCCCAGCATTTT
few	TRBV20-1	-	TRBJ1-5	CSAPSIGRAPGAQHF	TGCAGTGCTCCAAGTATTGGCAGGGCCCCAGGGGCCCAGCATTTT
few	TRBV4-2	-	TRBJ1-2	CASSQEPGNYGYTF	TGTGCCAGCAGCCAAGAGCCGGGAAACTATGGCTACACCTTC
many	TRBV14	-	TRBJ1-2	CASSGDVNYGYTF	TGTGCCAGCAGCGGGGACGTTAACTATGGCTACACCTTC
-	TRBV5-1	TRBD2	TRBJ2-2	CASSPAGTMNTGELFF	TGCGCCAGCAGCCCGGCCGGGACTATGAACACCGGGGAGCTGTTTTTT
many	TRBV12-3/TRBV12-4	-	TRBJ1-2	CASRTPTRGPGYGYTF	TGTGCCAGCAGGACCCCAACACGAGGCCCAGGCTATGGCTACACCTTC
-	TRBV5-5	TRBD1	TRBJ1-5	CASSSLTGGDQPQHF	TGTGCCAGCAGCTCCCTGACAGGGGGCGATCAGCCCCAGCATTTT
few	TRBV7-2	-	TRBJ1-5	CASSITGSWNQPQHF	TGTGCCAGCAGCATAACAGGGAGTTGGAATCAGCCCCAGCATTTT
many	TRBV20-1	TRBD2	TRBJ2-7	CSSQPGLEEQYF	TGCTCGAGCCAACCGGGACTAGAGGAGCAGTACTTC